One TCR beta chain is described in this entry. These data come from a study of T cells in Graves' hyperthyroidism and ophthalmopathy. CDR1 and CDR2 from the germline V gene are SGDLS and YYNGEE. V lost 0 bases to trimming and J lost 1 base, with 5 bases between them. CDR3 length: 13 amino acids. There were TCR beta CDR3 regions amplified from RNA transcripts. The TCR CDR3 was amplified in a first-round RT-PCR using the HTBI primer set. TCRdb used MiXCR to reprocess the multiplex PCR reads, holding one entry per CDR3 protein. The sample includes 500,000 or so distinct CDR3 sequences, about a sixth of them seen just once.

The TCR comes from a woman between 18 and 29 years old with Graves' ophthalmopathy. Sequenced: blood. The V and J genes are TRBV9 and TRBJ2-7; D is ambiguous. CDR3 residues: CASSVDFSYEQYF. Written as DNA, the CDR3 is TGTGCCAGCAGCGTAGATTTTTCCTACGAGCAGTACTTC.